Below are 20 T cell receptor beta chains sequenced from a single sample in a study of blood T cells in healthy people across ages. Then a second PCR, running about 7 to 11 cycles, was carried out with a sample-barcoded 5' primer and a J-beta primer mix. Each CDR3 protein is one row after TCRdb ran MiXCR on the 5' RACE reads. In the table there are roughly 930,000 distinct CDR3 sequences, under 50% of which are singletons. The sequenced material came from blood. These receptors came from a man aged 25 to 40 in good health.

Concerning this clonotype itself: A read error may account for a junction end that differs from germline. The V call is TRBV4-2, the J call TRBJ1-5, with D tentatively TRBD1 (6 bases). The germline V gene has CDR1 LGHNA and CDR2 YNFKEQ. The CDR3 contains 17 residues. CDR3 in amino acids: CAGSQEQQGVGHQPQHF. In nucleotides, the CDR3 is TGTGCCGGCAGCCAAGAACAACAGGGCGTCGGCCATCAGCCCCAGCATTTT.

This clonotype was found once. V usage is TRBV18 and J usage is TRBJ1-4; no clear D gene. The CDR3 runs to 13 residues. V lost 2 bases and J lost 8, with 9 bases in between. Germline CDR1 and CDR2: KGHSH and LQKENI. The CDR3 region is CASSPVGGEKLFF. CDR3 nucleotide sequence: TGTGCCAGCTCACCAGTAGGTGGGGAAAAACTGTTTTTT.

The gene calls are TRBV11-2 and TRBJ2-3; 10 positions agree with TRBD2. Trimming cost V 0 bases and J 6 bases; bases outside gene matches: 3. The CDR3 spans 15 residues. Germline values: CDR1 SGHAT, CDR2 FQNNGV. CDR3 in DNA: TGTGCCAGCAGCTTAGAACTAGCGGGAAGGGATACGCAGTATTTT. It translates to CASSLELAGRDTQYF.

The V call is TRBV18, the J call TRBJ2-3; D call uncertain. The germline V gene encodes CDR1 KGHSH and CDR2 LQKENI. CDR3 length: 15 residues. Trimming took off 3 bases at V and 1 base at J, with 11 bases between the two ends. Written as DNA, the CDR3 is TGTGCCAGCTCACCTACGCATGCCGGCACAGATACGCAGTATTTT. Translating gives CASSPTHAGTDTQYF.

This chain joins TRBV20-1 and TRBJ2-3, with 12 bases fitting TRBD2. CDR3 length: 16 amino acids. CDR1 is DFQATT, CDR2 SNEGSKA, per germline (reference sequence). J was trimmed by 0 bases and V by 6 bases; bases with no gene match: 7. CDR3 bases: TGCAGTGCCACGCTAGCGGGGGGGTCTAGCACAGATACGCAGTATTTT. This encodes CSATLAGGSSTDTQYF.

In its sample, this clonotype was seen many times. The rearrangement links TRBV10-3 to TRBJ2-1; D is uncertain. Germline CDR1 is ENHRY and CDR2 is SYGVKD. The CDR3 consists of 14 residues. Trimming took off 0 bases at V and 10 bases at J, with 13 bases between the two ends. Here the CDR3 reads CAISESNSLGEQFF. CDR3 nucleotides: TGTGCCATCAGTGAGTCAAACTCCCTCGGGGAGCAGTTCTTC.

The chain employs TRBV15 and TRBJ2-7; D may be TRBD2 (6 bases). V was trimmed by 4 bases and J by 3 bases, leaving 19 bases between them. Germline V gene data show CDR1 as LNHNV and CDR2 as YYDKDF (reference sequence). This CDR3 spans 16 amino acids. The CDR3 region has the DNA TGTGCCACCAGCACCACGACGGGGGATGAAGGCTACGAGCAGTACTTC. This codes for CATSTTTGDEGYEQYF.

The V and J genes are TRBV24-1 and TRBJ2-5, with 11 bases lining up with TRBD2. Looked up from germline, CDR1 is KGHDR and CDR2 is SFDVKD. The CDR3 has 18 amino acids. The V segment lost 3 bases and the J segment 5 bases; nucleotides outside the gene matches: 13. The CDR3 spells CATSDPTGTSGRRETQYF. Here the CDR3 DNA reads TGTGCCACCAGTGATCCCACCGGGACTAGCGGTCGTCGGGAGACCCAGTACTTC.

Ten or more counts support this clonotype. The chain links TRBV4-1 to TRBJ1-1; 8 nucleotides agree with TRBD1. Germline trimming cut 4 bases from V and 8 bases from J; bases unmatched to any gene: 9. Germline CDR1 and CDR2: MGHRA and YSYEKL. The length of the CDR3 is 14 residues. The CDR3 bases are TGCGCCAGCAGCCTCGGACAGGGCGGGCGGGAAGCTTTCTTT. Protein: CASSLGQGGREAFF.

This chain links TRBV12-3 or TRBV12-4 with TRBJ2-3; possible D gene TRBD2, 6 bases. This CDR3 comprises 13 residues. Trimming removed 7 bases at V and 2 bases at J, with 10 bases between. The CDR3 loop reads CASTRDFTDTQYF. The CDR3 DNA reads TGTGCCAGCACCCGGGACTTCACAGATACGCAGTATTTT.

This clonotype has more than one count but fewer than ten. The genes are TRBV9 and TRBJ1-2; D possibly corresponds to TRBD1 (5 bases). The V end was cut by 3 bases, the J end by 6 bases, with 12 bases between. From germline, CDR1 is SGDLS and CDR2 YYNGEE. The CDR3 consists of 13 residues. The chain's CDR3 is CASSAGHYHGYTF. The CDR3 nucleotides are TGTGCCAGCAGCGCAGGGCACTATCATGGCTACACCTTC.

This clonotype was detected ten times or more. V is TRBV7-9 and J is TRBJ2-1; 8 nucleotides align to TRBD1. With V trimmed by 4 bases and J by 5 bases, 7 bases remained unmatched. Germline V gives CDR1 SEHNR, CDR2 FQNEAQ (reference sequence). The CDR3 is made up of 15 amino acids. In DNA, the CDR3 is TGTGCCAGCAGCTCCCAACAGGGGGTGGACAATGAGCAGTTCTTC. Encoded protein: CASSSQQGVDNEQFF.

This chain connects TRBV6-2 or TRBV6-3 to TRBJ2-1; 8 bases fit TRBD2. The germline CDR1 and CDR2 sequences are MNHEY and SVGEGT. With 0 bases clipped from V and 5 bases from J, the junction kept 9 bases outside the gene matches. The CDR3 contains 17 residues. CDR3 in amino acids: CASSYSEAGGANNEQFF. CDR3 nucleotide sequence: TGTGCCAGCAGTTACTCGGAGGCCGGGGGGGCTAACAATGAGCAGTTCTTC.

The V call is TRBV6-1, the J call TRBJ2-7, with 7 bases lining up with TRBD2. The CDR3 is made up of 15 amino acids. CDR1 is MNHNS and CDR2 is SASEGT in the germline V gene. V lost 4 bases and J lost 3; bases outside the gene matches: 9. The CDR3 loop is CASSVEGRALYEQYF. The DNA of the CDR3 is TGTGCCAGCAGTGTTGAGGGGAGGGCTCTCTACGAGCAGTACTTC.

A few counts support this clonotype. The chain couples TRBV4-3 to TRBJ2-3; 11 bases align to TRBD2. This CDR3 spans 17 amino acids. V shed 4 bases, J shed 1 base, and the junction held 7 bases outside the gene matches. Germline CDR1 is LGHNA and CDR2 is YSLEER. DNA of the CDR3: TGCGCCAGCAGCCGTAGCGGGGGGGCCGTTGGCACAGATACGCAGTATTTT. Translated, it gives CASSRSGGAVGTDTQYF.

This sequence joins TRBV14 and TRBJ2-1, with TRBD1 as a possible D gene (5 bases). Germline lookup yields CDR1 SGHDN and CDR2 FVKESK. The CDR3 runs 14 residues. V was shortened by 4 bases and J by 7 bases, with 14 bases between the two germline ends. In DNA form, the CDR3 reads TGTGCCAGCAGCCCCCCAGACAGTTGGAATGAGCAGTTCTTC. Its protein product is CASSPPDSWNEQFF.

The V and J genes are TRBV5-1 and TRBJ2-3, with D uncertain. V was cut by 0 bases and J by 2 bases, with 7 bases left in between. CDR3 size: 14 residues. Germline V gene data show CDR1 as SGHRS and CDR2 as YFSETQ. CDR3 DNA sequence: TGCGCCAGCAGCTTGGGGCACCTCACAGATACGCAGTATTTT. The encoded protein is CASSLGHLTDTQYF.

As for this clonotype: The DNA is left out, because the CDR3 cannot be placed on it with certainty; the CDR3 is given as TCRdb lists it. This chain connects TRBV29-1 to TRBJ2-5; the D call TRBD1 from the table was never checked on the DNA. The CDR3 adds up to 12 amino acids, both ends counted. Germline CDR1 reads SQVTM; CDR2 reads ANQGSEA. The CDR3 here is CSVRARESEQYF.

The rearrangement uses TRBV5-1 and TRBJ2-7, with D unresolved. The V gene lost 4 bases and the J gene lost 2 bases, with 13 bases spanning the gap. The CDR3 contains 14 residues. Germline assignment: CDR1 SGHRS and CDR2 YFSETQ. The CDR3 loop is CASSGQQHPYEQYF. In DNA form, the CDR3 reads TGCGCCAGCAGCGGGCAACAGCACCCCTACGAGCAGTACTTC.

This clonotype was found a few times. The rearrangement joins TRBV4-3 to TRBJ2-1, with D maybe TRBD2 (7 bases). Trimming shortened V by 1 base and J by 10 bases, and 17 bases separated the two germline ends. The germline CDR1 and CDR2 sequences are LGHNA and YSLEER. The CDR3 extends over 15 amino acids. CDR3 region: CASSQGSGGPEEQFF. The CDR3 DNA follows: TGCGCCAGCAGCCAAGGATCGGGGGGCCCAGAAGAGCAGTTCTTC.